The clone carrying this T cell receptor (beta chain) was observed at least ten times. Its antigen is not identified. The V segment lost 1 base and the J segment 7 bases; nucleotides outside the gene matches: 6. This CDR3 has 15 residues. TCR beta CDR3 regions were amplified from RNA. A set of HTBI primers served as the primers for a first-round RT-PCR of the TCR CDR3. Each CDR3 protein gets one entry after TCRdb re-called the multiplex PCR reads with MiXCR. The sample carries 690,000 or so distinct CDR3 sequences, 18% recorded once. This specimen comes from a study of T cells in Graves' hyperthyroidism and ophthalmopathy. Study-level findings and limits: Patients with ophthalmopathy were separated from those with stable hyperthyroidism by a 13 V-J model. The majority of expanded thyroid clonotypes above 0.001 also appeared in blood.

Blood sampling occurred at first hyperthyroidism diagnosis, ahead of any ophthalmopathy symptoms. The chain uses TRBV12-3 or TRBV12-4 and TRBJ2-4; 8 bases are a match to TRBD1. The receptor was isolated from a woman aged 50 to 60 with Graves' hyperthyroidism that later progressed to Graves' ophthalmopathy. Sequencing was carried out using blood. The CDR3 spells CASSLGQGARNIQYF. CDR3 coding DNA: TGTGCCAGCAGTTTAGGGCAGGGGGCAAGGAACATTCAGTACTTC.